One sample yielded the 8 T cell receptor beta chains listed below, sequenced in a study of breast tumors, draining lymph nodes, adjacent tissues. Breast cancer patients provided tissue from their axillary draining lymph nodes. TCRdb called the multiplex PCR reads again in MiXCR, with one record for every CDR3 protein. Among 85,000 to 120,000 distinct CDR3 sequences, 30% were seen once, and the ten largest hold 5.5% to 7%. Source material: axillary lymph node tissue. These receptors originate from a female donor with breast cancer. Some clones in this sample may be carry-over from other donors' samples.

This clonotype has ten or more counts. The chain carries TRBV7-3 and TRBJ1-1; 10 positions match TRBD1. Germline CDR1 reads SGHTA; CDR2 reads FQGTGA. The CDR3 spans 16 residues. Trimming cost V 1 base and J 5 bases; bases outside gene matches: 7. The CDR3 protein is CASSLRGQGERTEAFF. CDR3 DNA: TGTGCCAGCAGCTTAAGAGGACAGGGGGAAAGGACTGAAGCTTTCTTT.

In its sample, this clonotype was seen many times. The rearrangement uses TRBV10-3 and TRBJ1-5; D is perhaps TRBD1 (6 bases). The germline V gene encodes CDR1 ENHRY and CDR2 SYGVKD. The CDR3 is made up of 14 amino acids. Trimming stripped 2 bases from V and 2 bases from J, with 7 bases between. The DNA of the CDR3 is TGTGCCATCAGTGAGAAGGGGGGCAATCAGCCCCAGCATTTT. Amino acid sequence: CAISEKGGNQPQHF.

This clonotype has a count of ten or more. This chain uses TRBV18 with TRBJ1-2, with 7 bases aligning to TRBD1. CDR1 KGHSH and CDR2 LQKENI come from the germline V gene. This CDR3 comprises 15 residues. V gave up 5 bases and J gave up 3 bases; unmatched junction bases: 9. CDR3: CASSTGTALDYGYTF. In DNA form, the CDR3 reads TGTGCCAGCTCAACCGGGACAGCGCTTGACTATGGCTACACCTTC. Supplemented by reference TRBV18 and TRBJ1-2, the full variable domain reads NAGVMQNPRHLVRRRGQEARLRCSPMKGHSHVYWYRQLPEEGLKFMVYLQKENIIDESGMPKERFSAEFPKEGPSILRIQQVVRGDSAAYFCASSTGTALDYGYTFGSGTRLTVV.

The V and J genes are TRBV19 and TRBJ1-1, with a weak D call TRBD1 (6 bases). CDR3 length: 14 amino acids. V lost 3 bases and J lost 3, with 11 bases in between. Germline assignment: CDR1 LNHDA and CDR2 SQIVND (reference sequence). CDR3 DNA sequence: TGTGCCAGTAGTATGCGGGGGCGGGACACTGAAGCTTTCTTT. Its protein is CASSMRGRDTEAFF.

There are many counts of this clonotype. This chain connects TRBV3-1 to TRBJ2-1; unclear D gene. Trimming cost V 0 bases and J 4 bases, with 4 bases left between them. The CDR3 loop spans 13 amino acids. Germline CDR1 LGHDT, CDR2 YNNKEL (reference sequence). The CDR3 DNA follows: TGTGCCAGCAGCCAAGAAAGATACAATGAGCAGTTCTTC. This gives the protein CASSQERYNEQFF.

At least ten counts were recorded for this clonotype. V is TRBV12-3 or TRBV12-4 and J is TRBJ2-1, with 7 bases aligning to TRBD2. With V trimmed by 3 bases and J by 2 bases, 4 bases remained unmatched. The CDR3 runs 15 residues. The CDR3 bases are TGTGCCAGCAGTTTCCGGCTAGCGGCCTACAATGAGCAGTTCTTC. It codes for CASSFRLAAYNEQFF.

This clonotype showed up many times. The CDR3 nucleotides are TGTGCCAGCAGTTTAGTAGACACGGACAATGAGCAGTTCTTC. Encoded protein: CASSLVDTDNEQFF. The rearrangement links TRBV12-3 or TRBV12-4 to TRBJ2-1; no reliable D call. This CDR3 has 14 residues. V lost 1 base, J lost 5 bases, and 9 bases lay in between.

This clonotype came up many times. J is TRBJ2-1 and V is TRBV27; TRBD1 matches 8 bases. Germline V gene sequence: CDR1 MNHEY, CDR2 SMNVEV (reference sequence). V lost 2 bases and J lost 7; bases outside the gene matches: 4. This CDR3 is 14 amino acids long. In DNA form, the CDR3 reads TGTGCCAGCAGTTTACAGGGGGCGAGGAATGAGCAGTTCTTC. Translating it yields CASSLQGARNEQFF.